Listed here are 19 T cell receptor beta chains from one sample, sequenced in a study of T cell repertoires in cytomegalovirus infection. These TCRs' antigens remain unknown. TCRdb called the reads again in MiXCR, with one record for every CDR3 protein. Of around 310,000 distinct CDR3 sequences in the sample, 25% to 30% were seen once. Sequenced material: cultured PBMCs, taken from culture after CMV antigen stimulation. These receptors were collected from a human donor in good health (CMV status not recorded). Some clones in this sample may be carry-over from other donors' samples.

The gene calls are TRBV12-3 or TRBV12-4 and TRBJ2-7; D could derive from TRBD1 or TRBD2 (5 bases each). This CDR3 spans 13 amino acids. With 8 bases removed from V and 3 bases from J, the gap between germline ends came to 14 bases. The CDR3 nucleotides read TGTGCCAGCTCCGGGGCTGGTCTCTACGAGCAGTACTTC. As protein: CASSGAGLYEQYF.

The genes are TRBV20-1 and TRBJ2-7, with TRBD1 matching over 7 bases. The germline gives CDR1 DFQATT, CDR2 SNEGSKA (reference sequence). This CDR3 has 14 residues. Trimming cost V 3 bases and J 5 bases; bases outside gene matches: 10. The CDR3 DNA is TGCAGTGCTAGGACAGGGTGGGCGTCAAACGAGCAGTACTTC. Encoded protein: CSARTGWASNEQYF.

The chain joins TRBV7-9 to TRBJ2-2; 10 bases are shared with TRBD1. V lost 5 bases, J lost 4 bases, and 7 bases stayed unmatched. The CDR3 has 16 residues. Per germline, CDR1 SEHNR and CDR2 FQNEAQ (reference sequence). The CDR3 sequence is CASSLPGQGFTGELFF. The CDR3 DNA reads TGTGCCAGCAGCCTCCCGGGACAGGGGTTCACCGGGGAGCTGTTTTTT. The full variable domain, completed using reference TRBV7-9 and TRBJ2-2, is DTGVSQNPRHKITKRGQNVTFRCDPISEHNRLYWYRQTLGQGPEFLTYFQNEAQLEKSRLLSDRFSAERPKGSFSTLEIQRTEQGDSAMYLCASSLPGQGFTGELFFGEGSRLTVL.

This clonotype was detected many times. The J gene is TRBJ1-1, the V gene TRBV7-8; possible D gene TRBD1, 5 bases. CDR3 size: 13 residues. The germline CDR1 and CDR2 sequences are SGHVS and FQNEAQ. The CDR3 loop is CVVREEGNTEAFF. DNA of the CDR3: TGTGTGGTCAGGGAAGAGGGGAACACTGAAGCTTTCTTT. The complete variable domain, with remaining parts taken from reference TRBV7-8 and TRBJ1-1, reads GAGVSQSPRYKVAKRGQDVALRCDPISGHVSLFWYQQALGQGPEFLTYFQNEAQLDKSGLPSDRFFAERPEGSVSTLKIQRTQQEDSAVYLCVVREEGNTEAFFGQGTRLTVV.

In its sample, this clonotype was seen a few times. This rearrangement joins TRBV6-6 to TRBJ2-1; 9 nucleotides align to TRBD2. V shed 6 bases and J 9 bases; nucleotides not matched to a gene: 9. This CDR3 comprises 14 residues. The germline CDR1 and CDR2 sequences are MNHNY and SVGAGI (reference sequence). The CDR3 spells CASRPGLASGEQFF. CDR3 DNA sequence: TGTGCCAGCAGACCGGGACTAGCATCCGGTGAGCAGTTCTTC.

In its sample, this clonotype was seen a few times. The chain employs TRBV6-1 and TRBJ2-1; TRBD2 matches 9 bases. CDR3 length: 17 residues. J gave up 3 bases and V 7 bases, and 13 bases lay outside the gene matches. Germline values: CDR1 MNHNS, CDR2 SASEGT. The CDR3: CASTPEGRRGGYNEQFF. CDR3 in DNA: TGTGCCAGCACGCCCGAGGGAAGGCGGGGGGGCTACAATGAGCAGTTCTTC.

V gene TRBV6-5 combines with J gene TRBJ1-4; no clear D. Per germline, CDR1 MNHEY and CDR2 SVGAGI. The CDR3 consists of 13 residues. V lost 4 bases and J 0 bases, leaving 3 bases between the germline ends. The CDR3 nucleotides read TGTGCCAGCAGTTTCGCAACTAATGAAAAACTGTTTTTT. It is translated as CASSFATNEKLFF.

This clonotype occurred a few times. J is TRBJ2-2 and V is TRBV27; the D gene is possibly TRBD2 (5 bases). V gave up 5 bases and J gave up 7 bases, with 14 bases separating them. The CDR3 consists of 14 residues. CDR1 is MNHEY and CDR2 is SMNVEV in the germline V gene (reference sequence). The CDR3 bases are TGTGCCAGCAGTGAGAGGGAGAGAAGCGGGGAGCTGTTTTTT. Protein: CASSERERSGELFF.

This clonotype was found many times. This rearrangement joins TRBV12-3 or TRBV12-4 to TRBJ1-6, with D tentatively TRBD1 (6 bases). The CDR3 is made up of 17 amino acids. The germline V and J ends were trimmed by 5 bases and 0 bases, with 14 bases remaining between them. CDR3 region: CASSPQGTGSYNSPLHF. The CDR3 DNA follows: TGTGCCAGCAGTCCACAGGGAACTGGCTCCTATAATTCACCCCTCCACTTT.

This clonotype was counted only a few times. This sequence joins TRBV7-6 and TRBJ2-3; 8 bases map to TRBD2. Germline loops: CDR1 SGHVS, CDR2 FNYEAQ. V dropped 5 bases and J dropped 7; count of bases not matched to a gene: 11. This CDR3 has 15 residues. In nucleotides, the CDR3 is TGTGCCAGCAGCCGAAGCGGGAGTCGGGAAAATACGCAGTATTTT. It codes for CASSRSGSRENTQYF.

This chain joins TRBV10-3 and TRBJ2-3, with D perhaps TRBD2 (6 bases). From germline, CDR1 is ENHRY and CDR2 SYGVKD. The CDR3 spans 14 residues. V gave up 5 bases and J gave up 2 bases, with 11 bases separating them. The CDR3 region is CAISLAEFTDTQYF. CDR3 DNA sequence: TGTGCCATCAGTTTAGCGGAGTTCACAGATACGCAGTATTTT.

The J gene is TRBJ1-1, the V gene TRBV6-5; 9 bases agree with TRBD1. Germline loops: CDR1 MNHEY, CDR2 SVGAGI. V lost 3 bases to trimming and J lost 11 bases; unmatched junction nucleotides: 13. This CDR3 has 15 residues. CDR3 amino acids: CASSYSTGGWPTAFF. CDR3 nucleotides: TGTGCCAGCAGTTATTCGACAGGGGGATGGCCGACGGCTTTCTTT.

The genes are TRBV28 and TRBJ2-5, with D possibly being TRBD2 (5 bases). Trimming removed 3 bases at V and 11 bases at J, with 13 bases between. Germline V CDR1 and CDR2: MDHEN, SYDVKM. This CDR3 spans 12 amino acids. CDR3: CASSFQRRAQYF. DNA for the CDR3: TGTGCCAGCAGTTTCCAGCGGAGAGCTCAGTACTTC.

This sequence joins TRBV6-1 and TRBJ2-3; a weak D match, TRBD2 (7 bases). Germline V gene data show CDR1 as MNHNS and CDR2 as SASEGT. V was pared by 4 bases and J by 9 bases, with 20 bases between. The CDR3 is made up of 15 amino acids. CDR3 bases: TGTGCCAGCAGTGTCGGGGGGTTAGGGACACGCACGCAGTATTTT. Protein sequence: CASSVGGLGTRTQYF.

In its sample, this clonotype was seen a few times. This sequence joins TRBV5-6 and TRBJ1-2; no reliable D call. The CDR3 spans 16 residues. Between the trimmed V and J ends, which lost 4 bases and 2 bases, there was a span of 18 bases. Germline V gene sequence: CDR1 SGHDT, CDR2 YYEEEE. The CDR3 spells CASSPLFRVANYGYTF. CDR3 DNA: TGTGCCAGCAGCCCCCTCTTTAGGGTCGCCAACTATGGCTACACCTTC.

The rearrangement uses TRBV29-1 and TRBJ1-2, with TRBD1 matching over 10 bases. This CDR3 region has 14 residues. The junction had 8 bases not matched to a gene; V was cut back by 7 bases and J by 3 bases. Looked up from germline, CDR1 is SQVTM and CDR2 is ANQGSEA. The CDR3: CSADRDRGYYGYTF. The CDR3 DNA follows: TGCAGCGCTGACCGGGACAGGGGCTACTATGGCTACACCTTC.

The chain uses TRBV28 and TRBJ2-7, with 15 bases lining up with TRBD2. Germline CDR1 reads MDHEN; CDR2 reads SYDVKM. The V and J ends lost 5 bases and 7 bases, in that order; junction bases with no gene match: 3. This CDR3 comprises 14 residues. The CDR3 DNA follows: TGTGCCAGCAGTCGGACTAGCGGGAGGGGTGAGCAGTACTTC. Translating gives CASSRTSGRGEQYF.

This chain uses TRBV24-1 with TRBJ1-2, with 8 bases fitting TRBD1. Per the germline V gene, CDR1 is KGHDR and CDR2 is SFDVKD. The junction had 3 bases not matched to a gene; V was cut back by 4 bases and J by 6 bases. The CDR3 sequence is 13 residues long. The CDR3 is CATSDETGDGYTF. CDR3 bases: TGTGCCACCAGTGACGAGACAGGGGATGGCTACACCTTC.

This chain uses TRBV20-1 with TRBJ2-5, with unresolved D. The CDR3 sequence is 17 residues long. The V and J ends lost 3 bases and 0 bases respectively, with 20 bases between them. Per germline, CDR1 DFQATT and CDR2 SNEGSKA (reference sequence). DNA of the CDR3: TGCAGTGCTAGTCTAGGGCCCAATGCTTTGTACCAAGAGACCCAGTACTTC. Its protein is CSASLGPNALYQETQYF.